Here is one T cell receptor (beta chain) with its context. The antigen remains undetermined. V dropped 10 bases and J dropped 3 bases, with 13 bases sitting between them. Germline values: CDR1 MNHEY, CDR2 SMNVEV (reference sequence). CDR3 length equals 13 residues. The data originate from a study of long-term antiretroviral therapy in people with HIV. Whole-study results and caveats: Against controls, HIV repertoires showed narrower ranges of CDR3 length. Blood specimens, gathered between about 2003 and 2017, were possibly obtained under older ART regimens.

Samples were assayed with immunoSEQ v3.0 at survey level. Per-sample sequencing targets were about 40,000-55,000 T-cell genomes. Repertoires were generated with immunoSEQ multiplex PCR, while TCRdb's copy carries only in-frame clones and drops some. The table records 6,500 to 8,500 clones, around four fifths of them present only once. In the United States, treatment was given to all participants with HIV. The source of this sequence is a man aged 40-49 years with HIV. This specimen was unsorted PBMCs, taken 1.1 years after starting antiretroviral therapy. This rearrangement joins TRBV27 to TRBJ2-1; D may be TRBD2 (7 bases). The CDR3 sequence: CATEGGGYNEQFF. The CDR3 DNA reads as TGTGCCACCGAAGGGGGGGGCTACAATGAGCAGTTCTTC.